This TCR beta chain is drawn from a study of sequential checkpoint blockade in melanoma. Study-level information: Patients were randomized 1:1 to nivolumab-then-ipilimumab or ipilimumab-then-nivolumab first-line. After both sequences, patients received maintenance nivolumab.

Stated treatment: randomized to nivolumab then ipilimumab (arm A) or the reverse (arm B). None of the patients previously received DNA-damaging chemotherapy. From thawed PBMCs, live CD3+CD8+ cells negative for CD19 and CD56 were sorted. This clone has only a few counts. The CDR3 loop spans 15 amino acids. The J segment lost 7 bases and the V segment lost 6 bases, leaving 10 bases of the junction unmatched. The germline gives CDR1 MDHEN, CDR2 SYDVKM. Only in-frame clones appear in the TCRdb table, and some are missing; sequencing was by immunoSEQ multiplex PCR. The sample consists of around 9,800 clones, roughly 52% of them appearing once.

The TCR sequence derives from a human donor with melanoma. The rearrangement uses TRBV28 and TRBJ1-4, with 8 bases that match TRBD1. The sample consisted of CD8+ T cells sorted from blood (inferred from file names), taken from a patient given nivolumab and ipilimumab in sequence. The CDR3: CASSPPRDRLEKLFF. The CDR3 nucleotides read TGTGCCAGCAGCCCTCCCAGGGACAGGCTTGAAAAACTGTTTTTT.